These 26 T cell receptor beta chains originate from one sample sequenced in a study of blood T cell repertoires in COVID-19. Sequenced by immunoSEQ multiplex PCR; TCRdb stores in-frame clones only, minus some. The repertoire holds just over 650,000 clones, with 75% to 90% as singletons. The sample comprised peripheral blood. These receptor sequences come from a woman between 18 and 29 years old with acute or convalescent COVID-19.

J is TRBJ2-3 and V is TRBV11-2, with 16 positions matching TRBD2. With V trimmed by 6 bases and J by 1 base, 10 bases remained unmatched. CDR3 length equals 19 residues. Germline-derived CDR1 and CDR2 are SGHAT and FQNNGV. The CDR3 DNA reads as TGTGCCAGCAGTCAAACGGGACTAGCGGGGGGGCTGGGCACAGATACGCAGTATTTT. This encodes CASSQTGLAGGLGTDTQYF.

The chain links TRBV5-4 to TRBJ1-2; the D gene is possibly TRBD1 (5 bases). Germline-derived CDR1 and CDR2 are SGHNT and YYREEE (reference sequence). Deletions cut 2 bases from V and 8 bases from J, with 13 bases between. The CDR3 totals 13 residues. The CDR3 loop is CASSFGAGLGYTF. The CDR3 DNA reads as TGTGCCAGCAGCTTCGGCGCAGGGCTCGGCTACACCTTC.

This clone was found once. The chain is built from TRBV7-9 and TRBJ1-5, with D unresolved. V lost 6 bases to trimming and J lost 1 base, with 16 bases between them. In germline, CDR1 is SEHNR, CDR2 FQNEAQ (reference sequence). The CDR3 is 16 amino acids. The CDR3: CASSFSLGASNQPQHF. For the CDR3, the DNA is TGTGCCAGCAGTTTTTCTTTGGGCGCGAGCAATCAGCCCCAGCATTTT.

The chain is built from TRBV27 and TRBJ1-3, with D possibly matching TRBD1 (5 bases). CDR1 is MNHEY and CDR2 is SMNVEV in the germline V gene (reference sequence). The CDR3 has 17 amino acids. The ends were cut back, 2 bases at V and 0 bases at J, with 14 bases in the middle. CDR3 bases: TGTGCCAGCAGTTTAGATGGGAGGGGATCCTCTGGAAACACCATATATTTT. This codes for CASSLDGRGSSGNTIYF.

The rearrangement links TRBV9 to TRBJ1-1; no clear D. The CDR3 totals 14 residues. Germline CDR1 is SGDLS and CDR2 is YYNGEE. V shed 4 bases and J shed 6 bases, with 16 bases lying between them. This chain's CDR3 is CASSPPGGGAEAFF. CDR3 bases: TGTGCCAGCAGCCCTCCTGGCGGTGGCGCTGAAGCTTTCTTT.

A word on this clone: The junction differs from germline at one of its ends, possibly a read error. The CDR3 is CASSTDRGILF. The CDR3 nucleotides are TGTGCCAGCAGTACTGACAGGGGGATTCTCTTT. This chain connects TRBV7-9 to TRBJ1-1; the match to TRBD1 covers 9 bases. This CDR3 has 11 amino acids. Germline V gives CDR1 SEHNR, CDR2 FQNEAQ (reference sequence).

The rearrangement uses TRBV29-1 and TRBJ2-1; 11 bases fit TRBD1. The V gene end was trimmed by 3 bases and the J gene end by 2 bases; junction bases not matched to a gene: 0. Germline V CDR1 and CDR2: SQVTM, ANQGSEA. The CDR3 has 14 residues. This CDR3 reads CSVEGQGAYNEQFF. In nucleotides, the CDR3 is TGCAGCGTTGAGGGACAGGGGGCCTACAATGAGCAGTTCTTC.

The CDR3 DNA reads TGTGCCAGCAGCCCGGGGGACGATGGGAATACGCAGTATTTT. Protein product: CASSPGDDGNTQYF. The rearrangement joins TRBV3-1 (or the pseudogene TRBV3-2) to TRBJ2-3; possibly TRBD2 for D (6 bases). CDR3 length: 14 amino acids. The germline V gene encodes CDR1 LGHDT and CDR2 YNNKEL (reference sequence). V lost 4 bases and J lost 7, with 15 bases in between.

The genes are TRBV6-6 and TRBJ1-1, with 7 nucleotides matching TRBD1. The CDR3 totals 14 residues. The V segment lost 6 bases and the J segment 4 bases; nucleotides outside the gene matches: 8. Germline CDR1 and CDR2: MNHNY and SVGAGI (reference sequence). The CDR3 region is CASRGPTGATEAFF. DNA of the CDR3: TGTGCCAGCAGAGGACCCACAGGGGCCACTGAAGCTTTCTTT.

The chain joins TRBV28 to TRBJ1-6; D gene ambiguous. This CDR3 spans 14 amino acids. Germline V CDR1 and CDR2: MDHEN, SYDVKM. The ends were cut back, 6 bases at V and 8 bases at J, with 14 bases in the middle. CDR3 loop: CASSLGGMDSPLHF. The CDR3 bases are TGTGCCAGCAGCCTCGGAGGTATGGATTCACCCCTCCACTTT.

The CDR3 nucleotides are TGTGCCAGCAGTGAACAAGCGGGGGGTTACACAGATACGCAGTATTTT. This gives the protein CASSEQAGGYTDTQYF. The chain carries TRBV6-4 and TRBJ2-3; 9 bases match TRBD2. V lost 3 bases to trimming and J lost 2 bases; unmatched junction nucleotides: 6. Per the germline V gene, CDR1 is MRHNA and CDR2 is SNTAGT. The length of the CDR3 is 16 residues.

This clone was picked up one time. The CDR3 reads CASSESVGQNLYGYTF. The CDR3 DNA reads TGCGCCAGCAGTGAGTCGGTGGGACAGAATTTATATGGCTACACCTTC. The chain combines TRBV10-2 with TRBJ1-2; TRBD1 matches at 7 bases. After removal of 0 bases from V and 5 bases from J, the junction contained 9 bases not matched to a gene. The germline V gene encodes CDR1 WSHSY and CDR2 SAAADI. This CDR3 is 16 amino acids long.

The rearrangement joins TRBV5-1 to TRBJ1-5, with 7 bases that match TRBD1. V lost 5 bases and J lost 3; bases outside the gene matches: 5. This CDR3 spans 14 amino acids. Germline V lookup: CDR1 SGHRS, CDR2 YFSETQ. The CDR3 DNA is TGCGCCAGCAGGGTACAGGGGCTCAATCAGCCCCAGCATTTT. Residues: CASRVQGLNQPQHF. Full variable domain (missing parts from reference TRBV5-1 and TRBJ1-5): KAGVTQTPRYLIKTRGQQVTLSCSPISGHRSVSWYQQTPGQGLQFLFEYFSETQRNKGNFPGRFSGRQFSNSRSEMNVSTLELGDSALYLCASRVQGLNQPQHFGDGTRLSIL.

The gene calls are TRBV6-5 and TRBJ1-1; D gene ambiguous. Germline V gene sequence: CDR1 MNHEY, CDR2 SVGAGI. Trimming stripped 4 bases from V and 4 bases from J, with 13 bases between. CDR3 size: 14 residues. CDR3 loop: CASSSPGGFTEAFF. The DNA for the CDR3 is TGTGCCAGCAGTTCCCCCGGAGGGTTCACTGAAGCTTTCTTT.

This chain links TRBV5-1 with TRBJ2-1; D unresolved. V lost 3 bases to trimming and J lost 9 bases, with 7 bases between them. The CDR3 consists of 11 residues. Per the germline V gene, CDR1 is SGHRS and CDR2 is YFSETQ. This CDR3 is CASSYGIEQFF. The DNA of the CDR3 is TGCGCCAGCAGCTACGGTATTGAGCAGTTCTTC.

On this clone itself: The sample carries other DNA sequences with the same CDR3. The chain is built from TRBV12-3 or TRBV12-4 and TRBJ1-5; no clear D gene. Trimming stripped 3 bases from V and 7 bases from J, with 7 bases between. The CDR3 runs to 12 residues. The CDR3 reads CASSLGGQPQHF. For the CDR3, the DNA is TGTGCCAGCAGTTTGGGAGGCCAGCCCCAGCATTTT.

This clone showed up just once. The chain recombines TRBV18 with TRBJ1-1, with 8 bases identical to TRBD1. The germline CDR1 and CDR2 sequences are KGHSH and LQKENI. With 6 bases clipped from V and 6 bases from J, the junction kept 6 bases outside the gene matches. The CDR3 sequence is 13 residues long. The CDR3 sequence: CASSWTGRAEAFF. In nucleotides, the CDR3 is TGTGCCAGCTCTTGGACAGGGCGGGCTGAAGCTTTCTTT.

Regarding this clone: The same CDR3 arises from other DNA sequences in this sample as well. The CDR3 protein is CASSPTGNQPQHF. The CDR3, as DNA: TGTGCCAGCAGCCCCACGGGCAATCAGCCCCAGCATTTT. V usage is TRBV6-5 and J usage is TRBJ1-5; D is uncertain. Germline CDR1 is MNHEY and CDR2 is SVGAGI. The V and J ends lost 6 bases and 2 bases respectively, with 8 bases between them. The CDR3 totals 13 residues.

The V gene is TRBV7-9, the J gene TRBJ1-4, with TRBD1 as a possible D gene (6 bases). This CDR3 is 14 amino acids long. V lost 3 bases and J lost 7, with 12 bases in between. CDR1 and CDR2 from the germline V gene are SEHNR and FQNEAQ (reference sequence). CDR3 loop: CASSFTGMGEKLFF. Here the CDR3 DNA reads TGTGCCAGCAGCTTTACAGGGATGGGTGAAAAACTGTTTTTT.

The count of this clone is one. The rearrangement joins TRBV5-6 to TRBJ2-7; 10 positions agree with TRBD1. This CDR3 comprises 14 residues. V lost 4 bases to trimming and J lost 5 bases; unmatched junction nucleotides: 6. Germline CDR1 reads SGHDT; CDR2 reads YYEEEE. The CDR3 protein is CASSPGQGIDEQYF. The DNA of the CDR3 is TGTGCCAGCAGCCCGGGACAGGGGATTGACGAGCAGTACTTC.

V and J are TRBV11-2 and TRBJ1-3; 9 positions match TRBD1. Trimming at V came to 5 bases and at J to 2 bases, leaving 7 bases not matched to a gene. This CDR3 has 16 residues. CDR1 SGHAT and CDR2 FQNNGV come from the germline V gene. The CDR3, as DNA: TGTGCCAGCAGCCGCCAGGGACAGGGACCTGGAAACACCATATATTTT. Protein: CASSRQGQGPGNTIYF.

This chain links TRBV24-1 with TRBJ2-3, with TRBD1 identical over 9 bases. With 4 bases clipped from V and 5 bases from J, the junction kept 9 bases outside the gene matches. The CDR3 has 16 amino acids. Germline V gene data show CDR1 as KGHDR and CDR2 as SFDVKD. The CDR3: CATSESTGGFGDTQYF. For the CDR3, the DNA is TGTGCCACCAGTGAATCGACAGGGGGGTTTGGAGATACGCAGTATTTT.

V is TRBV6-5 and J is TRBJ1-1; 9 positions match TRBD1. The CDR3 spans 15 residues. CDR1 is MNHEY, CDR2 SVGAGI, per germline. Germline trimming cut 7 bases from V and 4 bases from J; bases unmatched to any gene: 10. The CDR3 sequence: CASKRTGAMSTEAFF. Here the CDR3 DNA reads TGTGCCAGCAAAAGGACAGGGGCTATGAGCACTGAAGCTTTCTTT.

CDR3 DNA sequence: TGTGCCAGCGGGACAGGCCTCCAGCCCCAGCATTTT. Amino acid sequence: CASGTGLQPQHF. The chain has TRBV2 and TRBJ1-5; 8 nucleotides line up with TRBD1. Per the germline V gene, CDR1 is SNHLY and CDR2 is FYNNEI. J lost 7 bases, V lost 8 bases, and 4 bases had no gene match. CDR3 length: 12 residues.

The CDR3 DNA sequence: TGTGCCAGCGGAACTGGGCAGGAATTGAACACTGAAGCTTTCTTT. Translation: CASGTGQELNTEAFF. The chain joins TRBV25-1 to TRBJ1-1; D gene unclear. This CDR3 has 15 amino acids. V was shortened by 8 bases and J by 0 bases, with 16 bases between the two germline ends. From germline, CDR1 is MGHDK and CDR2 SYGVNS.

The chain employs TRBV5-1 and TRBJ1-1; D uncertain. CDR1 SGHRS and CDR2 YFSETQ come from the germline V gene. Trimming left V 0 bases short and J 7 bases short, with 10 bases between. This CDR3 is built from 13 residues. CDR3 residues: CASSLVNMIEAFF. CDR3 DNA: TGCGCCAGCAGCTTGGTCAACATGATTGAAGCTTTCTTT.